This is a list of T cell receptor beta chains from one sample in a study of CD8 T cells in Susac syndrome. TCRdb processed the immunoSEQ multiplex PCR reads anew with MiXCR; each CDR3 protein has one entry. The table shows under 200,000 distinct CDR3 sequences, with around 94% occurring only once. The sample was CD4+ T cells from PBMCs. Every receptor here comes from a human donor in good health. The CDR3 runs from the conserved cysteine through the conserved F or W. D genes are given only for firm matches. The size of a clone is reported for some rows only, either as once, few or many, or as a class for expanded clones.

d_gene,len,v_gene,abundance,j_gene,CDR3nt,CDR3aa
NA,14,TRBV7-8,NA,TRBJ2-1,TGTGCCAGCAGCTTAGCTCCCGCCTACAATGAGCAGTTCTTC,CASSLAPAYNEQFF
NA,14,TRBV29-1,NA,TRBJ2-7,TGCAGCGTTGCCCCCTTGCCCGACAGCTACGAGCAGTACTTC,CSVAPLPDSYEQYF
NA,15,TRBV2,once,TRBJ1-6,TGTGCCAGCAGAGCCCAGGGGCTACGAGGGGAGCCCCTCCACTTT,CASRAQGLRGEPLHF
TRBD1,14,TRBV20-1,NA,TRBJ2-7,TGCAGTGCTGGTGACAGGGGGCGCCCCTACGAGCAGTACTTC,CSAGDRGRPYEQYF
NA,18,TRBV4-1,NA,TRBJ2-3,TGCGCCAGCAGCCAAGGCTCCCTAAAGGGGCCTAGCACAGATACGCAGTATTTT,CASSQGSLKGPSTDTQYF
NA,14,TRBV29-1,NA,TRBJ1-2,TGCAGCGTTGAAGCGGATGGGCCCGGCATCGGCTACACCTTC,CSVEADGPGIGYTF
TRBD1,14,TRBV4-2,once,TRBJ1-1,TGTGCCAGCAGCCAAGCCGGGACAGGGTCTGAAGCTTTCTTT,CASSQAGTGSEAFF
TRBD1,14,TRBV7-9,NA,TRBJ2-7,TGTGCCAGCAGCTTTAGACAGGGCGTGAGCGAGCAGTACTTC,CASSFRQGVSEQYF
NA,13,TRBV29-1,NA,TRBJ1-5,TGCAGCGTTGCAGAATCGAGCAATCAGCCCCAGCATTTT,CSVAESSNQPQHF
TRBD1,12,TRBV20-1,NA,TRBJ1-2,TGCAGTGCCATCGGGACAGCCTATGGCTACACCTTC,CSAIGTAYGYTF
NA,14,TRBV2,once,TRBJ1-1,TGTGCCAGCAATTTCTGGGGAGGGAACACTGAAGCTTTCTTT,CASNFWGGNTEAFF
TRBD2,13,TRBV20-1,NA,TRBJ2-3,TGCAGTGCGCAGACTAGCGGCACAGATACGCAGTATTTT,CSAQTSGTDTQYF
TRBD1,15,TRBV15,NA,TRBJ2-3,TGTGCCACCACCTCGACAGGGGGCAACACAGATACGCAGTATTTT,CATTSTGGNTDTQYF
NA,15,TRBV7-2,NA,TRBJ1-6,TGTGCCAGCAGCTCTCGACGCCCCGCTAATTCACCCCTCCACTTT,CASSSRRPANSPLHF
TRBD1,16,TRBV20-1,NA,TRBJ2-7,TGCAGTGCTAACCGGGACAGGGGGCTTCCGATCTACGAGCAGTACTTC,CSANRDRGLPIYEQYF